The 11 T cell receptor beta chains in this list originate from one sample, sequenced in a study of blood T cells in healthy people across ages. PCR was performed a second time for roughly 7 to 12 cycles using a sample-barcoded 5' primer and a J-beta primer mix. Using its own MiXCR run on the 5' RACE reads, TCRdb lists one record per CDR3 protein. The sample has just under 900,000 distinct CDR3 sequences; more than 25% are singletons. The source material was blood. Every receptor here comes from a woman aged 80 or over in good health.

In this sample, this clonotype turned up many times. J is TRBJ2-3 and V is TRBV11-2, with TRBD2 as a possible D gene (5 bases). This CDR3 comprises 15 residues. Deletions cut 5 bases from V and 0 bases from J, with 12 bases between. CDR1 and CDR2 (germline): SGHAT, FQNNGV. This CDR3 is CASSPHGDSTDTQYF. CDR3 DNA sequence: TGTGCCAGCAGCCCTCACGGGGATAGCACAGATACGCAGTATTTT.

In this sample, this clonotype turned up a few times. This rearrangement joins TRBV11-2 to TRBJ2-1; D not resolved. The J call is in doubt because the DNA end fits TRBJ2-7 better. The CDR3 is 15 residues long. Germline values: CDR1 SGHAT, CDR2 FQNNGV. CDR3 residues: CASRPTRLTYNEQYF. DNA for the CDR3: TGTGCCAGCAGACCTACGAGGCTGACCTACAATGAGCAGTACTTC.

In its sample, this clonotype was seen many times. The gene calls are TRBV28 and TRBJ2-3; either TRBD1 or TRBD2 may supply D (5 bases each). Trimming removed 3 bases at V and 4 bases at J, with 14 bases between. CDR1 is MDHEN, CDR2 SYDVKM, per germline. The CDR3 extends over 15 amino acids. CDR3 loop: CASSLSGPRADTQYF. The CDR3 nucleotides are TGTGCCAGCAGTTTGTCGGGACCCAGGGCAGATACGCAGTATTTT.

The J gene is TRBJ1-2, the V gene TRBV5-1; a weak D match, TRBD1 (5 bases). This CDR3 is 16 amino acids long. With 7 bases removed from V and 6 bases from J, the gap between germline ends came to 25 bases. CDR1 SGHRS and CDR2 YFSETQ come from the germline V gene. DNA for the CDR3: TGCGCCAGCCGTTTAGAGTCCGCCGTCAGGGCAGATGGCTACACCTTC. This sequence encodes CASRLESAVRADGYTF.

The chain carries TRBV12-3 or TRBV12-4 and TRBJ2-7, with no clear D. This CDR3 has 13 residues. The V end lost 6 bases, the J end lost 7 bases, and 16 bases lay between the germline ends. CDR3 loop: CASSPNRMREQYF. CDR3 nucleotides: TGTGCCAGCAGCCCGAATCGGATGAGGGAGCAGTACTTC.

About this clonotype: A clone one base away is much larger, so this may be a read error. The chain links TRBV20-1 to TRBJ2-1; D possibly corresponds to TRBD2 (6 bases). The germline V gene encodes CDR1 DFQATT and CDR2 SNEGSKA (reference sequence). This CDR3 comprises 12 residues. In DNA, the CDR3 is TGCAGGGCTAGACGAGGGACTCTCGTCGAGTTCTTC. Its translation is CRARRGTLVEFF.

The chain employs TRBV7-2 and TRBJ1-1; no clear D gene. V gave up 7 bases and J gave up 1 base, with 13 bases separating them. CDR1 and CDR2 from the germline V gene are SGHTA and FQGNSA. This CDR3 has 14 amino acids. Here the CDR3 DNA reads TGTGCCAGCAACCCGATCGGAGCGAACACTGAAGCTTTCTTT. Residues: CASNPIGANTEAFF.

The J gene is TRBJ2-2, the V gene TRBV29-1; 8 bases align to TRBD1. The CDR3 runs to 15 residues. V trimming: 3 bases; J trimming: 7 bases; junction bases outside the gene matches: 10. Germline CDR1 and CDR2: SQVTM and ANQGSEA. Here the CDR3 reads CSVDARQGNGGELFF. CDR3 coding DNA: TGCAGCGTTGACGCCAGACAGGGGAATGGCGGGGAGCTGTTTTTT.

Concerning this clonotype itself: At one of its ends the junction is not consistent with the germline gene, which may arise from a read error. The CDR3 spells CAGSVVSGGDNEQFF. DNA for the CDR3: TGTGCCGGCAGCGTTGTCAGCGGGGGGGATAATGAGCAGTTCTTC. The rearrangement links TRBV9 to TRBJ2-1, with TRBD2 matching over 10 bases. CDR1 SGDLS and CDR2 YYNGEE come from the germline V gene. The CDR3 runs 15 residues.

This clonotype was observed at least ten times. The chain combines TRBV10-3 with TRBJ2-5; 10 bases fit TRBD2. The CDR3 is made up of 16 amino acids. The junction had 9 bases not matched to a gene; V was cut back by 7 bases and J by 1 base. The germline V gene encodes CDR1 ENHRY and CDR2 SYGVKD. The CDR3 nucleotides are TGTGCCATCATGGGCCATAGCGGGGGGCGCCAAGAGACCCAGTACTTC. Its protein is CAIMGHSGGRQETQYF.

This clonotype has only a few counts. This chain joins TRBV12-3 or TRBV12-4 and TRBJ1-1, with 7 nucleotides matching TRBD1. The CDR3 is made up of 14 amino acids. The V segment lost 7 bases and the J segment 5 bases; nucleotides outside the gene matches: 10. The CDR3 nucleotides are TGTGCCAGCATGTTGAGACAGGGAGGAACTGAAGCTTTCTTT. Translated, it gives CASMLRQGGTEAFF.